The clone carrying this T cell receptor beta chain was picked up one time. Its antigen is unidentified. The CDR3 has 16 amino acids. Germline lookup yields CDR1 SGHRS and CDR2 YFSETQ. Trimming pared 4 bases from V and 0 bases from J, leaving 16 bases between. These data are taken from a study of OX40 agonist ivuxolimab in advanced cancers. Turning to the study itself: The patients' treatment was ivuxolimab, an agonistic anti-OX40 (CD134) antibody. Dose-escalation patients had hepatocellular carcinoma, melanoma, renal cell or head and neck cancer.

TCRdb's table, derived via immunoSEQ multiplex PCR, lists solely in-frame clones and lacks some. The table includes 55,000 to 75,000 clones, less than 85% detected once. Study-level results: Within 6 weeks, CD4+ and CD8+ blood T cells expanded clonally at 0.1 to 3.0 mg/kg.

The source was CD4+ or CD8+ T cells sorted from blood, collected in a trial of the OX40 agonist ivuxolimab. The gene calls are TRBV5-1 and TRBJ1-1; a weak D match, TRBD1 (5 bases). This receptor was identified in an adult with an advanced solid tumor such as melanoma, head and neck, liver or kidney cancer. DNA of the CDR3: TGCGCCAGCAGCCCACCCCAGCGGGGGATGAACACTGAAGCTTTCTTT. Encoded protein: CASSPPQRGMNTEAFF.